What follows are 16 T cell receptor beta chains derived from one specimen sequenced in a study of blood T cells in healthy people across ages. The authors ran a second PCR of roughly 6 to 12 cycles using a sample-barcoded 5' primer and a J-beta primer mix. TCRdb re-analysed the 5' RACE reads in MiXCR, keeping a single row per CDR3 protein. Of 630,000 or so distinct CDR3 sequences listed, less than 40% are singletons. Sequenced sample: blood. The source of these receptors is a woman of 80 years or more in good health.

The CDR3 reads CASSLVWTATWGTEAFF. The DNA of the CDR3 is TGTGCCAGCAGCTTAGTATGGACAGCTACTTGGGGCACTGAAGCTTTCTTT. The chain couples TRBV7-9 to TRBJ1-1; tentatively, D is TRBD1 (6 bases). V gave up 1 base and J gave up 4 bases, with 19 bases separating them. CDR3 length equals 17 residues. Germline values: CDR1 SEHNR, CDR2 FQNEAQ (reference sequence).

The V gene is TRBV6-6, the J gene TRBJ2-7; D assignment may be TRBD1 or TRBD2 (5 bases each). V was cut by 0 bases and J by 7 bases, with 22 bases left in between. CDR3 size: 17 residues. Germline V lookup: CDR1 MNHNY, CDR2 SVGAGI (reference sequence). The CDR3: CASSYSPLVGVYNEQYF. CDR3 DNA: TGTGCCAGCAGTTACTCGCCTCTAGTGGGGGTCTACAATGAGCAGTACTTC.

Comment on this clonotype: One end of the junction is discordant with germline, which a read error may explain. The chain links TRBV20-1 to TRBJ2-7, with TRBD2 matching 8 bases. Per the germline V gene, CDR1 is DFQATT and CDR2 is SNEGSKA (reference sequence). The CDR3 length is 14 residues. CDR3 in amino acids: CSAAHGGASYEQYF. The CDR3 DNA is TGCAGTGCCGCCCACGGGGGGGCCTCCTATGAGCAGTACTTC.

This clonotype was counted many times. The chain is built from TRBV7-2 and TRBJ2-4; 9 nucleotides agree with TRBD2. The CDR3 covers 14 residues. Looked up from germline, CDR1 is SGHTA and CDR2 is FQGNSA. After removal of 7 bases from V and 8 bases from J, the junction contained 9 bases not matched to a gene. As DNA, the CDR3 is TGTGCCAGCAACGCGGGGGGGGCGGTGGACATTCAGTACTTC. Amino acids: CASNAGGAVDIQYF.

This clonotype was counted between two and nine times. Since a much larger clone is just one base distant, this may be a read error. V is TRBV20-1 and J is TRBJ2-5; 7 nucleotides line up with TRBD2. This CDR3 contains 12 residues. The V gene's germline CDR1 is DFQATT and CDR2 SNEGSKA (reference sequence). Here the CDR3 reads CRGGVVGETQYF. The CDR3 region has the DNA TGCAGGGGGGGGGTGGTTGGGGAGACCCAGTACTTC.

Comment on this clonotype: A read error is possible here, since a much larger clone lies one base away. The genes are TRBV7-8 and TRBJ1-2; D is unclear. CDR3 length: 13 amino acids. The V and J ends lost 5 bases and 7 bases respectively, with 14 bases between them. Germline V gene lookup returns CDR1 SGHVS and CDR2 FQNEAQ. In DNA form, the CDR3 reads TGTGCCAGCAGCCCCCTCGGGAGAGGTGGCTACACCTTC. As protein: CASSPLGRGGYTF. The variable domain in full, completed from reference TRBV7-8 and TRBJ1-2, reads GAGVSQSPRYKVAKRGQDVALRCDPISGHVSLFWYQQALGQGPEFLTYFQNEAQLDKSGLPSDRFFAERPEGSVSTLKIQRTQQEDSAVYLCASSPLGRGGYTFGSGTRLTVV.

The table lists this clonotype with many counts. The rearrangement links TRBV29-1 to TRBJ2-1; D is unclear. The CDR3 has 11 amino acids. The V end was cut by 3 bases, the J end by 7 bases, with 7 bases between. Germline V gives CDR1 SQVTM, CDR2 ANQGSEA. The CDR3 nucleotides are TGCAGCGTTGAGTCATTTAATGAGCAGTTCTTC. This codes for CSVESFNEQFF.

This sequence joins TRBV24-1 and TRBJ2-1; TRBD1 is a possible D gene (7 bases). CDR1 and CDR2 (germline): KGHDR, SFDVKD. The CDR3 extends over 16 amino acids. V lost 4 bases, J lost 8 bases, and 20 bases lay in between. CDR3 protein: CATSDHTLQGGHEQFF. In nucleotides, the CDR3 is TGTGCCACCAGTGACCATACTCTTCAGGGGGGCCATGAGCAGTTCTTC.

In the case of this clonotype: A much bigger clone sits one base away, suggesting this may be a read error. This chain links TRBV7-3 with TRBJ2-6; 10 bases agree with TRBD1. The length of the CDR3 is 16 residues. Germline V CDR1 and CDR2: SGHTA, FQGTGA. Written as DNA, the CDR3 is TGTGCCAGCAGCCAGACAGGGGGCTCTGGGGCCGACGTCCTGACTTTC. Its protein product is CASSQTGGSGADVLTF.

This clonotype was seen repeatedly, ten times or more. DNA of the CDR3: TGCAGTGCTAGAGATCCTAGCGGGGGGCAAGAGACCCAGTACTTC. This sequence encodes CSARDPSGGQETQYF. V gene TRBV20-1 combines with J gene TRBJ2-5; 11 nucleotides agree with TRBD2. CDR3 length: 15 amino acids. CDR1 is DFQATT and CDR2 is SNEGSKA in the germline V gene (reference sequence). V was pared by 0 bases and J by 2 bases, with 2 bases of the junction left unmatched.

This clonotype was picked up a small number of times. At one end the junction does not follow the germline gene, possibly because of a read error. V is TRBV9 and J is TRBJ2-5, with 12 bases fitting TRBD2. Germline assignment: CDR1 SGDLS and CDR2 YYNGEE. This CDR3 has 15 amino acids. The CDR3: CASSVLAGGQETRYF. The CDR3 coding sequence is TGTGCCAGCAGCGTACTAGCGGGGGGGCAAGAGACCCGGTACTTC.

This clonotype was seen more than once but under ten times. Sequence at one end of the junction differs from germline and may be a read error. The chain combines TRBV2 with TRBJ1-6; D perhaps matches TRBD1 (5 bases). The CDR3 has 12 residues. The germline V gene encodes CDR1 SNHLY and CDR2 FYNNEI. CDR3 nucleotides: TGTGCCAGCAGTGAAAGGGGTTCACCCCGCCACTTT. Encoded protein: CASSERGSPRHF.

This clonotype was observed a single time. The DNA for the CDR3 is TGTGCCACCAGTAGCGGGGGCTCCTACAATGAGCAGTACTTC. It is translated as CATSSGGSYNEQYF. The chain joins TRBV24-1 to TRBJ2-1; 8 positions agree with TRBD2. The assigned J gene may be wrong: the sequence end matches TRBJ2-7 better. Germline CDR1 and CDR2: KGHDR and SFDVKD. This CDR3 has 14 residues.

This clonotype was seen ten or more times. This chain links TRBV20-1 with TRBJ2-5; 9 nucleotides agree with TRBD2. The germline CDR1 and CDR2 sequences are DFQATT and SNEGSKA (reference sequence). J was trimmed by 2 bases and V by 5 bases; bases with no gene match: 3. CDR3 size: 13 residues. CDR3 region: CSAGTSIQETQYF. For the CDR3, the DNA is TGCAGTGCTGGGACTAGCATTCAAGAGACCCAGTACTTC.

This clonotype was found many times. This chain connects TRBV15 to TRBJ2-1, with D perhaps matching TRBD1 or TRBD2 (5 bases each). Trimming removed 5 bases at V and 10 bases at J, with 18 bases between. Germline lookup yields CDR1 LNHNV and CDR2 YYDKDF (reference sequence). CDR3 size: 14 residues. The CDR3 loop is CATSGSGTPREQFF. The CDR3 DNA reads TGTGCCACCAGCGGCTCAGGGACCCCCAGGGAGCAGTTCTTC.

This sequence joins TRBV10-3 and TRBJ1-5; 7 bases line up with TRBD1. V trimming: 6 bases; J trimming: 3 bases; junction bases outside the gene matches: 5. Looked up from germline, CDR1 is ENHRY and CDR2 is SYGVKD. CDR3 size: 14 residues. The CDR3 protein is CAISRGTDNQPQHF. The CDR3, as DNA: TGTGCCATCAGCCGAGGGACAGACAATCAGCCCCAGCATTTT.